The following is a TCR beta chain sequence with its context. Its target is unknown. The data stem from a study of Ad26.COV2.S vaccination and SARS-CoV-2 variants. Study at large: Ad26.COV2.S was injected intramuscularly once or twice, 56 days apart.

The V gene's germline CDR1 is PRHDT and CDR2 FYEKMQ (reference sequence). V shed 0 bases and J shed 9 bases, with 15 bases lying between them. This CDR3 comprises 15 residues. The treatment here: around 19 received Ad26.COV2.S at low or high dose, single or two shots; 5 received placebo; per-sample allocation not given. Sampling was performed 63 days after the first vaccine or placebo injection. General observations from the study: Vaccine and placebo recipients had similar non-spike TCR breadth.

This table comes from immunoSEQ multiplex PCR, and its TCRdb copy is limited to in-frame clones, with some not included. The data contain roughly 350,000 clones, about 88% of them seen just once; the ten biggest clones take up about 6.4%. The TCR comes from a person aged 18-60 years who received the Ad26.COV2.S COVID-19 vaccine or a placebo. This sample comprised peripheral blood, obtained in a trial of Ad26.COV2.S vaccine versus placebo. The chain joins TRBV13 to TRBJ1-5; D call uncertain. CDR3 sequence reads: CASSLGGRHEWPQHF. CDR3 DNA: TGTGCCAGCAGCTTAGGAGGCAGGCATGAATGGCCCCAGCATTTT.